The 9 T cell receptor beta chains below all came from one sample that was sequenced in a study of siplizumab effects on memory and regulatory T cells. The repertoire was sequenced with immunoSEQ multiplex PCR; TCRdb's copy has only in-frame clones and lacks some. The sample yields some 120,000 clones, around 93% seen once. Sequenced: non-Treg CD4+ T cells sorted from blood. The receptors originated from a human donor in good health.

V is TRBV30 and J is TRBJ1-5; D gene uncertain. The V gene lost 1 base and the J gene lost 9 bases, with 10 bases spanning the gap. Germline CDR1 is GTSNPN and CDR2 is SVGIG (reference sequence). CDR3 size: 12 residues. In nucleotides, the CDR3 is TGTGCCTGGAGTGGTGTGATCGGGCCCCAGCATTTT. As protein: CAWSGVIGPQHF. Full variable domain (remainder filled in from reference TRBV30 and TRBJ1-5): SQTIHQWPATLVQPVGSPLSLECTVEGTSNPNLYWYRQAAGRGLQLLFYSVGIGQISSEVPQNLSASRPQDRQFILSSKKLLLSDSGFYLCAWSGVIGPQHFGDGTRLSIL.

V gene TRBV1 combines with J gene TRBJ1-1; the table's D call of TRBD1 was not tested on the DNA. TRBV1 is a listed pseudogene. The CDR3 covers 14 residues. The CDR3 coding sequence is TGCACCAGCAGCACAGGGGAGGTGAACACTGAAGCTTTCTTT. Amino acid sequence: CTSSTGEVNTEAFF.

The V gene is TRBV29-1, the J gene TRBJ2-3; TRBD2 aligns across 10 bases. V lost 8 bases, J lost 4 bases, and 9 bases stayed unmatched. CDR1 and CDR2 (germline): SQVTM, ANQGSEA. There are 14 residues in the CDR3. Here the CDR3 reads CSTYGAGGPDTQYF. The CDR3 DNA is TGCAGCACCTATGGAGCGGGGGGGCCAGATACGCAGTATTTT.

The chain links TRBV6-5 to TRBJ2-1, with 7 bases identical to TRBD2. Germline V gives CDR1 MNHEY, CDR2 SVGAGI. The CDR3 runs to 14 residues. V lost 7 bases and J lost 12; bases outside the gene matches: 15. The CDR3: CASKGSGGGLRQFF. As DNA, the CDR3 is TGTGCCAGCAAAGGGTCGGGGGGTGGACTTAGGCAGTTCTTC.

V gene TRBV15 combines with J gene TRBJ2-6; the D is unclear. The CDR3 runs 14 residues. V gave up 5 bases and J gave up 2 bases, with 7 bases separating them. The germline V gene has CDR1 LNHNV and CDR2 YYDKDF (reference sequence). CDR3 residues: CATSVGAGANVLTF. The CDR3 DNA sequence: TGTGCCACCAGCGTAGGAGCTGGGGCCAACGTCCTGACTTTC.

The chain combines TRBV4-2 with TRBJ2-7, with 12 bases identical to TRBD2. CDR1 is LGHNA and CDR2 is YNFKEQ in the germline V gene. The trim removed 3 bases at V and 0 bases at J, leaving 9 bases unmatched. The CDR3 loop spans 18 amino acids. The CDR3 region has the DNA TGTGCCAGCAGCCAGACCGAACTAGCGGGGGGATACTCCTACGAGCAGTACTTC. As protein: CASSQTELAGGYSYEQYF.

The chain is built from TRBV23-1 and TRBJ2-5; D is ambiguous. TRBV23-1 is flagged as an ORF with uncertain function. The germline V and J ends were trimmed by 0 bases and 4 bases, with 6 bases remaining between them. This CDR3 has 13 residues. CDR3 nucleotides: TGCGCCAGCAGTCAATCAGGTAGAGAGACCCAGTACTTC. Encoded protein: CASSQSGRETQYF.

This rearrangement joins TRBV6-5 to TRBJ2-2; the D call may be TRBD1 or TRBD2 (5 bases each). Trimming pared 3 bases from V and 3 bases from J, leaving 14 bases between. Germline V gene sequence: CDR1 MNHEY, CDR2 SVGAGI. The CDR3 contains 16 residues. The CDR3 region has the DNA TGTGCCAGCAGTTATGGGCACGGGGCGTACACCGGGGAGCTGTTTTTT. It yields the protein CASSYGHGAYTGELFF.

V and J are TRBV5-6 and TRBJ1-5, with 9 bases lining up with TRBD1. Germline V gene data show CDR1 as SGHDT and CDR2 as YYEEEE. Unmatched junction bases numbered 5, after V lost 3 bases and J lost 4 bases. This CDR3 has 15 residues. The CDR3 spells CASSSGQGRNQPQHF. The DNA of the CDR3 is TGTGCCAGCAGCTCGGGACAGGGAAGGAATCAGCCCCAGCATTTT.